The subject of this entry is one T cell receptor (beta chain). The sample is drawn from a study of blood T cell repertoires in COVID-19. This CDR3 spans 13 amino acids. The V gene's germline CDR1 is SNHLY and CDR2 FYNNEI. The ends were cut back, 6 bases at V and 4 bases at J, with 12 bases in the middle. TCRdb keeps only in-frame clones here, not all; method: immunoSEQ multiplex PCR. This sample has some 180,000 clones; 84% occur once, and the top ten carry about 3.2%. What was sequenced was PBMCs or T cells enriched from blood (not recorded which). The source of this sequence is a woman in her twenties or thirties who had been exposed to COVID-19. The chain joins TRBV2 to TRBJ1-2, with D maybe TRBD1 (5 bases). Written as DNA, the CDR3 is TGTGCCAGCAGCGCAGGGTTAGGCTATGGCTACACCTTC. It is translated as CASSAGLGYGYTF.